A single sample gave rise to the 16 T cell receptor beta chains below, sequenced in a study of T cell changes during pregnancy in multiple sclerosis. Generated by immunoSEQ multiplex PCR, the TCRdb table keeps only in-frame clones and is missing some. Of about 100,000 clones in the sample, 90% were seen once. This specimen consisted of peripheral blood, obtained in the second trimester of pregnancy. These receptors came from a female donor in good health, enrolled as a control in a pregnancy study.

V gene TRBV7-7 combines with J gene TRBJ1-1; D may be TRBD1 (6 bases). The V gene's germline CDR1 is SSHAT and CDR2 FNYEAQ (reference sequence). This CDR3 is 13 amino acids long. V was clipped by 8 bases and J by 2 bases, with 12 bases between them. In nucleotides, the CDR3 is TGTGCCAGCGCCCGGGACACCAACACTGAAGCTTTCTTT. This translates into CASARDTNTEAFF.

The rearrangement uses TRBV29-1 and TRBJ2-1; D is perhaps TRBD2 (6 bases). The ends were cut back, 5 bases at V and 3 bases at J, with 11 bases in the middle. This CDR3 has 13 amino acids. Germline V gives CDR1 SQVTM, CDR2 ANQGSEA. CDR3 protein: CSVSAGGYNEQFF. In nucleotides, the CDR3 is TGCAGCGTTTCAGCGGGTGGCTACAATGAGCAGTTCTTC.

The rearrangement uses TRBV5-1 and TRBJ2-1; 7 nucleotides align to TRBD1. In germline, CDR1 is SGHRS, CDR2 YFSETQ. V shed 1 base and J 3 bases; nucleotides not matched to a gene: 4. The CDR3 covers 15 residues. CDR3 coding DNA: TGCGCCAGCAGCTTGATGAGACAGGGCTACAATGAGCAGTTCTTC. This gives the protein CASSLMRQGYNEQFF.

This clone showed up just once. V is TRBV7-2 and J is TRBJ2-1; D is unresolved. Trimming took 3 bases from V and 5 from J, leaving 5 bases between them. This CDR3 has 12 amino acids. Germline assignment: CDR1 SGHTA and CDR2 FQGNSA. The CDR3 sequence is CASSFYNNEQFF. CDR3 bases: TGTGCCAGCAGCTTTTACAACAATGAGCAGTTCTTC.

The rearrangement joins TRBV25-1 to TRBJ1-4, with a tentative D call TRBD1 (6 bases). Germline V gene sequence: CDR1 MGHDK, CDR2 SYGVNS. V was pared by 7 bases and J by 8 bases, with 20 bases between. This CDR3 has 15 amino acids. This chain's CDR3 is CASTPYRDTGEKLFF. CDR3 DNA: TGTGCCAGCACCCCGTACCGGGACACGGGGGAAAAACTGTTTTTT. The whole variable domain, remainder taken from reference TRBV25-1 and TRBJ1-4, is EADIYQTPRYLVIGTGKKITLECSQTMGHDKMYWYQQDPGMELHLIHYSYGVNSTEKGDLSSESTVSRIRTEHFPLTLESARPSHTSQYLCASTPYRDTGEKLFFGSGTQLSVL.

This chain links TRBV2 with TRBJ1-1; possibly TRBD1 for D (6 bases). The germline V gene encodes CDR1 SNHLY and CDR2 FYNNEI. The CDR3 has 13 amino acids. Trimming cost V 6 bases and J 2 bases, with 10 bases left between them. CDR3: CASRGGQNTEAFF. CDR3 nucleotides: TGTGCCAGCAGGGGGGGGCAAAACACTGAAGCTTTCTTT. The whole variable domain, filled in from reference TRBV2 and TRBJ1-1, reads EPEVTQTPSHQVTQMGQEVILRCVPISNHLYFYWYRQILGQKVEFLVSFYNNEISEKSEIFDDQFSVERPDGSNFTLKIRSTKLEDSAMYFCASRGGQNTEAFFGQGTRLTVV.

The chain recombines TRBV5-4 with TRBJ2-2; TRBD2 agrees at 10 bases. The CDR3 runs to 16 residues. Germline CDR1 is SGHNT and CDR2 is YYREEE (reference sequence). Trimming cost V 0 bases and J 9 bases; bases outside gene matches: 8. This CDR3 reads CASSLGAGGANRELFF. The DNA for the CDR3 is TGTGCCAGCAGCTTGGGAGCGGGAGGGGCCAATCGGGAGCTGTTTTTT. Supplemented by reference TRBV5-4 and TRBJ2-2, the full variable domain reads ETGVTQSPTHLIKTRGQQVTLRCSSQSGHNTVSWYQQALGQGPQFIFQYYREEENGRGNFPPRFSGLQFPNYSSELNVNALELDDSALYLCASSLGAGGANRELFFGEGSRLTVL.

The genes are TRBV19 and TRBJ2-7; a possible D gene is TRBD2 (6 bases). Germline CDR1 is LNHDA and CDR2 is SQIVND (reference sequence). Trimming pared 8 bases from V and 3 bases from J, leaving 17 bases between. CDR3 length: 14 residues. The CDR3 sequence is CASPPFGGIYEQYF. Here the CDR3 DNA reads TGTGCCAGTCCTCCTTTTGGCGGGATCTACGAGCAGTACTTC.

The chain joins TRBV27 to TRBJ1-2, with D possibly being TRBD1 (5 bases). The CDR3 contains 13 residues. Germline V gene sequence: CDR1 MNHEY, CDR2 SMNVEV (reference sequence). The V end was cut by 2 bases, the J end by 4 bases, with 8 bases between. This chain's CDR3 is CASSLGAFYGYTF. DNA for the CDR3: TGTGCCAGCAGTTTAGGGGCGTTCTATGGCTACACCTTC.

This chain links TRBV5-1 with TRBJ1-1; 8 nucleotides agree with TRBD1. V shed 5 bases, J shed 3 bases, and the junction held 3 bases outside the gene matches. The length of the CDR3 is 13 residues. Per the germline V gene, CDR1 is SGHRS and CDR2 is YFSETQ. The CDR3 sequence: CASRGTGDTEAFF. The CDR3, as DNA: TGCGCCAGCAGAGGGACAGGCGACACTGAAGCTTTCTTT.

The chain joins TRBV18 to TRBJ2-7, with a weak D call TRBD1 (5 bases). This CDR3 has 15 amino acids. Germline loops: CDR1 KGHSH, CDR2 LQKENI. With 6 bases removed from V and 3 bases from J, the gap between germline ends came to 18 bases. The CDR3 spells CASSQDSVSFYEQYF. For the CDR3, the DNA is TGTGCCAGCTCTCAAGACAGCGTCAGCTTCTACGAGCAGTACTTC.

The chain joins TRBV7-2 to TRBJ1-1; 8 nucleotides agree with TRBD1. J gave up 7 bases and V 1 base, and 8 bases lay outside the gene matches. Germline V gives CDR1 SGHTA, CDR2 FQGNSA. The CDR3 covers 15 residues. DNA of the CDR3: TGTGCCAGCAGCTTAGATCCAGGGGGCGTCATTGAAGCTTTCTTT. Translation: CASSLDPGGVIEAFF.

V gene TRBV6-6 combines with J gene TRBJ2-3; 10 bases agree with TRBD2. The junction had 9 bases not matched to a gene; V was cut back by 0 bases and J by 9 bases. The CDR3 consists of 16 residues. The germline CDR1 and CDR2 sequences are MNHNY and SVGAGI (reference sequence). DNA for the CDR3: TGTGCCAGCAGTTACTCGCTCAGCGGGGGGGTAGACACGCAGTATTTT. Its translation: CASSYSLSGGVDTQYF.

This clone has only one observation. The chain links TRBV28 to TRBJ1-4; no firm D call. CDR3 length: 13 residues. CDR1 and CDR2 (germline): MDHEN, SYDVKM. V dropped 3 bases and J dropped 5 bases, with 7 bases sitting between them. CDR3 DNA: TGTGCCAGCAGTTTGGGCGGGAATGAAAAACTGTTTTTT. Translation gives CASSLGGNEKLFF.

The chain uses TRBV29-1 and TRBJ1-6, with D perhaps TRBD1 (5 bases). CDR1 SQVTM and CDR2 ANQGSEA come from the germline V gene. The V and J ends lost 6 bases and 5 bases respectively, with 11 bases between them. The CDR3 sequence is 13 residues long. DNA for the CDR3: TGCAGCGTATCGGGGGGGGATAATTCACCCCTCCACTTT. Its protein product is CSVSGGDNSPLHF.

This chain uses TRBV28 with TRBJ2-5; D is perhaps TRBD1 (6 bases). Trimming shortened V by 2 bases and J by 5 bases, and 18 bases separated the two germline ends. Germline loops: CDR1 MDHEN, CDR2 SYDVKM. The CDR3 has 16 amino acids. The CDR3 nucleotides read TGTGCCAGCAGTTTAGGGTCAGGGGCGGTCGGGGAGACCCAGTACTTC. This translates into CASSLGSGAVGETQYF.